The text below deals with one T cell receptor beta chain. The target antigen is unknown. The data originate from a study of T cell responses to AZD1222 COVID-19 vaccine. Clones were sequenced by immunoSEQ multiplex PCR, and TCRdb holds only the in-frame ones, with some missing. Counted here are about 150,000 clones, over 75% occurring once; the ten biggest clones make up more than 3%. J lost 3 bases, V lost 4 bases, and 10 bases had no gene match. The CDR3 covers 16 residues. Germline CDR1 MNHEY, CDR2 SMNVEV (reference sequence). General study points: Females outnumbered males among donors, who were mostly white British; clonal diversity was possibly underestimated. Variant regions that are unmutated are reportedly the target of nearly half of spike-specific TCRs.

Sample: peripheral blood, taken 28 days after the second AZD1222 dose. The sequence was collected from an adult who received the AZD1222 COVID-19 vaccine. The chain combines TRBV27 with TRBJ1-2, with TRBD1 matching 8 bases. CDR3 loop: CASSSWTGKEHYGYTF. CDR3 bases: TGTGCCAGCAGTTCGTGGACAGGGAAGGAACACTATGGCTACACCTTC.